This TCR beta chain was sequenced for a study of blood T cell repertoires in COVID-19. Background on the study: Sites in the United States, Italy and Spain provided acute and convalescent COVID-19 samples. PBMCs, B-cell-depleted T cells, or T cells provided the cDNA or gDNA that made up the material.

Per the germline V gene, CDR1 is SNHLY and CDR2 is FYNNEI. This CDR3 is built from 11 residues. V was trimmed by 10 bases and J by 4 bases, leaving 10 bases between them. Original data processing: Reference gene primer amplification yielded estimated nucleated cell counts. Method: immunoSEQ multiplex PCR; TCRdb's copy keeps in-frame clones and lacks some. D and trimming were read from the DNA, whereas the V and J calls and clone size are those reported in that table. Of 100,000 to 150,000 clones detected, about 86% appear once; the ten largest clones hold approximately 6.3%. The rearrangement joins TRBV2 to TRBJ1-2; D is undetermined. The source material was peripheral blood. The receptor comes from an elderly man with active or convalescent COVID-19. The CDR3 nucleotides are TGTGCCATTGTCCGGGGCTATGGCTACACCTTC. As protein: CAIVRGYGYTF.